This TCR beta chain appears in the sequencing data of a study of graft-versus-host responses after intestinal transplantation. Clones were read by immunoSEQ multiplex PCR, and TCRdb kept only the in-frame ones, dropping some. The data hold roughly 120,000 clones, with over 75% observed a single time. The CDR3 totals 16 residues. The ends lost 4 bases at V and 4 bases at J; junction bases unmatched: 5. Germline CDR1 SGHTA, CDR2 FQGNSA. Overall study findings and caveats: The marrow of recipients harbored GvH clones, and ileum or blood showed some of them first.

With respect to this clone: Its antigen is unidentified.

V is TRBV7-2 and J is TRBJ2-7; 15 bases are shared with TRBD2. The sample was unstimulated CD4+ T cells sorted from spleen or lymph node cells, taken before intestinal transplant. This TCR was sampled from a human donor who received an intestinal transplant. The CDR3 DNA reads TGTGCCAGCAGCTCGGGACTAGCGGGAGGCCGATACGAGCAGTACTTC. It is translated as CASSSGLAGGRYEQYF.